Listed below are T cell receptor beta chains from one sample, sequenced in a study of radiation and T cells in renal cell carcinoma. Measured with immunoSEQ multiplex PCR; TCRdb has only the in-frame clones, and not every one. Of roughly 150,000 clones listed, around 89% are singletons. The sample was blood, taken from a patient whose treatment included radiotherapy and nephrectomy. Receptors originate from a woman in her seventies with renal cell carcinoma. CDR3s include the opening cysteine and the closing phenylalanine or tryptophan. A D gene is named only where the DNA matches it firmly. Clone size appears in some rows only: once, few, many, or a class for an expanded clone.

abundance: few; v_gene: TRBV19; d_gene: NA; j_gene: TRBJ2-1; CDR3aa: CASTPGGRYNEQFF; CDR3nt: TGTGCCAGTACCCCGGGTGGAAGGTACAATGAGCAGTTCTTC
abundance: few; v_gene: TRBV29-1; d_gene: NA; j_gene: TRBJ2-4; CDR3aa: CSVETARDIQYF; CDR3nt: TGCAGCGTTGAGACGGCAAGGGACATTCAGTACTTC
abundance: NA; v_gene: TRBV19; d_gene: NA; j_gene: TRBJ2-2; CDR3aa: CASSIIGGHGELFF; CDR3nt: TGTGCCAGTAGTATCATAGGGGGTCACGGGGAGCTGTTTTTT
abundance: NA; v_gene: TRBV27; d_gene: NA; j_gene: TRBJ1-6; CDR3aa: CASSSYSGGYNSPLHF; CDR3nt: TGTGCCAGCAGTTCGTACAGCGGGGGGTACAATTCACCCCTCCACTTT
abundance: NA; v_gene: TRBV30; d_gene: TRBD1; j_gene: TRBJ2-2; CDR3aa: CAWTAGDRGTGELFF; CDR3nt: TGTGCCTGGACCGCCGGGGACAGGGGAACCGGGGAGCTGTTTTTT
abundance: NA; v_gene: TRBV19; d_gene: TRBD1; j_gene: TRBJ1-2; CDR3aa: CASRDRGFGGYTF; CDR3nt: TGTGCCAGTAGGGACAGGGGCTTCGGTGGCTACACCTTC
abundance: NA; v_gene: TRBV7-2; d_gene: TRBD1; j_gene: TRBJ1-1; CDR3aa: CASSPGPRTGMNTEAFF; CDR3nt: TGTGCCAGCAGCCCAGGCCCGAGGACAGGGATGAACACTGAAGCTTTCTTT
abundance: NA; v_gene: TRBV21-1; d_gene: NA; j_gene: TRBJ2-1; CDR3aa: CASAPSGGAEDNEQFF; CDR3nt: TGTGCCAGCGCGCCTAGCGGGGGGGCTGAGGACAATGAGCAGTTCTTC
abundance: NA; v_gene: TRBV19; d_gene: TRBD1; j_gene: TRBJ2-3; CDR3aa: CASSLRTGLTDTQYF; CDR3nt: TGTGCCAGTAGTCTGAGGACAGGGTTGACAGATACGCAGTATTTT
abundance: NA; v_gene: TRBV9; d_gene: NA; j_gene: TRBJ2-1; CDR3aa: CASSVGPNYNEQFF; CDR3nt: TGTGCCAGCAGCGTAGGACCTAACTACAATGAGCAGTTCTTC
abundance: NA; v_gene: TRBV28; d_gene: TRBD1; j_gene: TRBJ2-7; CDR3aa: CASRTGVAHLTYEQYF; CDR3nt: TGTGCCAGCAGGACAGGGGTGGCGCACCTCACCTACGAGCAGTACTTC
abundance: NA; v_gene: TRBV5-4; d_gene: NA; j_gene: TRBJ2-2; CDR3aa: CASSPIGTRSNTGELFF; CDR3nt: TGTGCCAGCAGCCCCATCGGTACTCGCAGTAACACCGGGGAGCTGTTTTTT
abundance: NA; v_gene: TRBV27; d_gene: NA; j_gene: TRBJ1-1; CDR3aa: CASSLSWTVGTEAFF; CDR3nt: TGTGCCAGCAGTTTATCTTGGACAGTTGGCACTGAAGCTTTCTTT
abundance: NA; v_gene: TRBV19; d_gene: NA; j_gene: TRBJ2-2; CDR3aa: CAASGDANTGELFF; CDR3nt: TGTGCCGCATCCGGGGACGCGAACACCGGGGAGCTGTTTTTT
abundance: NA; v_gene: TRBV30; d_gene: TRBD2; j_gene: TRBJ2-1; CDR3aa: CAWSSTSGGLLLSYNEQFF; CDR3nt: TGTGCCTGGAGTTCGACTAGCGGGGGTCTCCTTCTCTCCTACAATGAGCAGTTCTTC
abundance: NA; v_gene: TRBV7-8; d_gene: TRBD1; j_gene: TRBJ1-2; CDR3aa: CASSPRTGHYGYTF; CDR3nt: TGTGCCAGCAGCCCACGGACAGGGCACTATGGCTACACCTTC
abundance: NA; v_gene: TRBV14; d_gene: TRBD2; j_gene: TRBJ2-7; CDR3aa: CASSQDIRGAYEQYF; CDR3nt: TGTGCCAGCAGCCAAGACATACGGGGGGCCTACGAGCAGTACTTC
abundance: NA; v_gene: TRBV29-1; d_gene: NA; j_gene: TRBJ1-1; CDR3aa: CSVLRNTEAFF; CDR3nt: TGCAGCGTCTTAAGGAACACTGAAGCTTTCTTT
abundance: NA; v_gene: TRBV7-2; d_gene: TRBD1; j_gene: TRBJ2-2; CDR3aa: CASSLVGTGRTGELFF; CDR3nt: TGTGCCAGCAGCTTAGTAGGGACAGGGCGCACCGGGGAGCTGTTTTTT
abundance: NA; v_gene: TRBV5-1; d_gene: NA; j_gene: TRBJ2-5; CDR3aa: CASSSRLAAQETQYF; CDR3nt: TGCGCCAGCAGCTCAAGGCTCGCGGCACAAGAGACCCAGTACTTC
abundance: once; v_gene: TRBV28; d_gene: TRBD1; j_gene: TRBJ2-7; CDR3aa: CASSGTGPSYEQYF; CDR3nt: TGTGCCAGCAGTGGGACAGGGCCCTCCTACGAGCAGTACTTC
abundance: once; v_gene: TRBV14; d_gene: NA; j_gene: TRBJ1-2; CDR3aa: CASSQTDAYGYTF; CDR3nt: TGTGCCAGCAGCCAAACGGACGCCTATGGCTACACCTTC
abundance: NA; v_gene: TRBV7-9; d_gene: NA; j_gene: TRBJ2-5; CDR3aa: CASSLGVVGTQYF; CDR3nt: TGTGCCAGCAGCTTAGGGGTCGTCGGGACCCAGTACTTC
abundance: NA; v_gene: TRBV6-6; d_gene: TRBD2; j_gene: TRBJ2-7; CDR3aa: CATRTSGGYEQYF; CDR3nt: TGTGCCACCCGGACTAGCGGGGGCTACGAGCAGTACTTC
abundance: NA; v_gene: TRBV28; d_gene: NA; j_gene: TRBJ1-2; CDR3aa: CASRPSGANYGYTF; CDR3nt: TGTGCCAGCAGACCGAGTGGGGCTAACTATGGCTACACCTTC
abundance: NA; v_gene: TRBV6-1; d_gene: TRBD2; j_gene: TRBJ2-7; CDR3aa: CASTERGGEQYF; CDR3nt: TGTGCCAGCACTGAGCGGGGGGGCGAGCAGTACTTC
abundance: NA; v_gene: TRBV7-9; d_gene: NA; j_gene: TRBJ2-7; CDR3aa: CASSLGGTRASEQYF; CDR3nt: TGTGCCAGCAGCTTAGGAGGGACCCGAGCCTCCGAGCAGTACTTC